One and the same sample provided the 13 T cell receptor beta chains below, sequenced in a study of blood T cell repertoires in COVID-19. The table came from immunoSEQ multiplex PCR; TCRdb's copy has only in-frame clones and leaves some out. The sample includes 150,000 to 200,000 clones, around 89% of them seen just once. The sequencing input was peripheral blood. Receptors were obtained from a man between 50 and 59 years old with acute or convalescent COVID-19.

The chain carries TRBV19 and TRBJ1-1, with TRBD1 as a possible D gene (6 bases). There are 13 residues in the CDR3. CDR1 LNHDA and CDR2 SQIVND come from the germline V gene (reference sequence). Trimming took off 6 bases at V and 1 base at J, with 9 bases between the two ends. The CDR3 spells CASRGRGNTEAFF. The CDR3 nucleotides read TGTGCCAGTAGAGGCAGGGGGAACACTGAAGCTTTCTTT.

The chain employs TRBV29-1 and TRBJ2-1, with TRBD1 as a possible D gene (6 bases). The CDR3 has 14 residues. Germline V gives CDR1 SQVTM, CDR2 ANQGSEA. Trimming removed 6 bases from V and 10 bases from J, with 22 bases in between. The CDR3 region has the DNA TGCAGCGTAGGGCACAGGGTGATAATCGGGGAGCAGTTCTTC. It specifies CSVGHRVIIGEQFF.

The chain combines TRBV9 with TRBJ1-2; no clear D. Germline CDR1 reads SGDLS; CDR2 reads YYNGEE. The CDR3 is 13 amino acids. Deletions cut 2 bases from V and 4 bases from J, with 9 bases between. The CDR3: CASSVEPSYGYTF. For the CDR3, the DNA is TGTGCCAGCAGCGTCGAACCGAGCTATGGCTACACCTTC.

The rearrangement joins TRBV4-1 to TRBJ2-7; 10 nucleotides match TRBD1. The CDR3 has 17 residues. Trimming at V came to 2 bases and at J to 4 bases, leaving 11 bases not matched to a gene. In germline, CDR1 is MGHRA, CDR2 YSYEKL. The CDR3 region has the DNA TGCGCCAGCAGCCAAAGGGGGACGGGGACAGGGGCGTACGAGCAGTACTTC. Translating gives CASSQRGTGTGAYEQYF.

The genes are TRBV10-1 and TRBJ1-1; D perhaps matches TRBD1 (5 bases). CDR1 is WNHNN, CDR2 SYGVQD, per germline (reference sequence). Trimming left V 5 bases short and J 0 bases short, with 10 bases between. The CDR3 spans 14 residues. The CDR3 loop reads CASSRPRVNTEAFF. DNA of the CDR3: TGCGCCAGCAGTCGCCCCAGGGTGAACACTGAAGCTTTCTTT.

The chain has TRBV27 and TRBJ2-2; D gene unclear. With 4 bases removed from V and 6 bases from J, the gap between germline ends came to 12 bases. The CDR3 is 14 amino acids. Per germline, CDR1 MNHEY and CDR2 SMNVEV (reference sequence). The CDR3 is CASSSSTVPGELFF. CDR3 nucleotide sequence: TGTGCCAGCAGTTCCTCAACAGTTCCCGGGGAGCTGTTTTTT.

The chain employs TRBV5-5 and TRBJ2-7, with a tentative D call TRBD1 (5 bases). The V gene lost 0 bases and the J gene lost 2 bases, with 9 bases spanning the gap. CDR3 size: 14 residues. CDR1 and CDR2 from the germline V gene are SGHKS and YYEKEE (reference sequence). CDR3 in amino acids: CASSLAREPYEQYV. For the CDR3, the DNA is TGTGCCAGCAGCTTGGCCAGGGAACCCTACGAGCAGTACGTC.

This chain links TRBV6-6 with TRBJ2-3; the match to TRBD1 covers 7 bases. This CDR3 contains 15 residues. The V gene's germline CDR1 is MNHNY and CDR2 SVGAGI (reference sequence). The ends lost 0 bases at V and 5 bases at J; junction bases unmatched: 5. For the CDR3, the DNA is TGTGCCAGCAGTTACTCAAGACAGGGCGGAGATACGCAGTATTTT. Translation: CASSYSRQGGDTQYF.

The chain links TRBV3-1 (or the pseudogene TRBV3-2) to TRBJ2-3; D is uncertain. The CDR3 has 16 residues. Germline V lookup: CDR1 LGHDT, CDR2 YNNKEL (reference sequence). The ends were cut back, 1 base at V and 0 bases at J, with 11 bases in the middle. CDR3 sequence: CASSQGVLTSTDTQYF. The CDR3 DNA reads as TGTGCCAGCAGCCAAGGTGTCCTAACTAGCACAGATACGCAGTATTTT.

This clone appeared once. V is TRBV7-2 and J is TRBJ1-5, with D tentatively TRBD1 (6 bases). Trimming stripped 5 bases from V and 7 bases from J, with 12 bases between. The germline V gene has CDR1 SGHTA and CDR2 FQGNSA. This CDR3 is built from 13 residues. CDR3 DNA sequence: TGTGCCAGCAGCCTAACAGGGTCACAGCCCCAGCATTTT. Its translation: CASSLTGSQPQHF.

The V gene is TRBV11-2, the J gene TRBJ2-7, with D perhaps TRBD1 (6 bases). The CDR3 loop spans 15 amino acids. The germline V gene encodes CDR1 SGHAT and CDR2 FQNNGV. Trimming stripped 5 bases from V and 3 bases from J, with 17 bases between. CDR3 sequence reads: CASSPSGQGIYEQYF. CDR3 DNA sequence: TGTGCCAGCAGCCCCTCAGGGCAGGGGATCTACGAGCAGTACTTC.

The chain has TRBV6-6 and TRBJ1-1, with 10 bases matching TRBD1. This CDR3 contains 15 residues. In germline, CDR1 is MNHNY, CDR2 SVGAGI (reference sequence). V shed 5 bases and J 4 bases; nucleotides not matched to a gene: 7. The CDR3, as DNA: TGTGCCAGCAGTAACCCGGGACAGGGGAGCACTGAAGCTTTCTTT. Its protein product is CASSNPGQGSTEAFF.

The rearrangement joins TRBV3-1 (or the pseudogene TRBV3-2) to TRBJ2-5; 8 bases align to TRBD2. Germline assignment: CDR1 LGHDT and CDR2 YNNKEL (reference sequence). V lost 0 bases and J lost 3; bases outside the gene matches: 12. CDR3 length equals 18 residues. CDR3 nucleotide sequence: TGTGCCAGCAGCCAAGATAATAGAGGCGGGGGGCGGGAAGAGACCCAGTACTTC. This translates into CASSQDNRGGGREETQYF.